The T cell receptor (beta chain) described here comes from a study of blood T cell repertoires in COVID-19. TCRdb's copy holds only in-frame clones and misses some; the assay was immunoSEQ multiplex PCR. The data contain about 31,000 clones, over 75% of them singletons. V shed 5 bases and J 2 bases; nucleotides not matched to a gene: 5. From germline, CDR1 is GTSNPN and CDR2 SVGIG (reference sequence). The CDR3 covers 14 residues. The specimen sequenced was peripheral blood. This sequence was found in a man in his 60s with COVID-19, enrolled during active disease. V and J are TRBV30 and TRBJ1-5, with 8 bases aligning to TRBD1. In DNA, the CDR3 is TGTGCCTGGGACAGGGGACAACGCAATCAGCCCCAGCATTTT. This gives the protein CAWDRGQRNQPQHF.